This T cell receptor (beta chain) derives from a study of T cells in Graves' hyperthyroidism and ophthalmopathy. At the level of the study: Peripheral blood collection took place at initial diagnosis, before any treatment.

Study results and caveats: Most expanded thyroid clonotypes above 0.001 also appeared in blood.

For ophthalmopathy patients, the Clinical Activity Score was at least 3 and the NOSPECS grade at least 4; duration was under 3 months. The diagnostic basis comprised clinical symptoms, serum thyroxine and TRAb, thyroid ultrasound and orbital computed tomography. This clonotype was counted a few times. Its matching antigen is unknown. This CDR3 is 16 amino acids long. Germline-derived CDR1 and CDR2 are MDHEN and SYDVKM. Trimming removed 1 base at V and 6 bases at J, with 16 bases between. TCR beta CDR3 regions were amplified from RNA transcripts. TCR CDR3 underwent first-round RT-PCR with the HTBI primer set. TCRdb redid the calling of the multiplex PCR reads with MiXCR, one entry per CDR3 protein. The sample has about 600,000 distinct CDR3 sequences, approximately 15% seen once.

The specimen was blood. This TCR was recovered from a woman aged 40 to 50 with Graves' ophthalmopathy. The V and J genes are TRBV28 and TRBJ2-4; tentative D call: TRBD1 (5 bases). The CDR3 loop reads CASSLLNGAAPNIQYF. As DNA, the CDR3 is TGTGCCAGCAGTTTATTGAATGGGGCAGCTCCAAACATTCAGTACTTC.